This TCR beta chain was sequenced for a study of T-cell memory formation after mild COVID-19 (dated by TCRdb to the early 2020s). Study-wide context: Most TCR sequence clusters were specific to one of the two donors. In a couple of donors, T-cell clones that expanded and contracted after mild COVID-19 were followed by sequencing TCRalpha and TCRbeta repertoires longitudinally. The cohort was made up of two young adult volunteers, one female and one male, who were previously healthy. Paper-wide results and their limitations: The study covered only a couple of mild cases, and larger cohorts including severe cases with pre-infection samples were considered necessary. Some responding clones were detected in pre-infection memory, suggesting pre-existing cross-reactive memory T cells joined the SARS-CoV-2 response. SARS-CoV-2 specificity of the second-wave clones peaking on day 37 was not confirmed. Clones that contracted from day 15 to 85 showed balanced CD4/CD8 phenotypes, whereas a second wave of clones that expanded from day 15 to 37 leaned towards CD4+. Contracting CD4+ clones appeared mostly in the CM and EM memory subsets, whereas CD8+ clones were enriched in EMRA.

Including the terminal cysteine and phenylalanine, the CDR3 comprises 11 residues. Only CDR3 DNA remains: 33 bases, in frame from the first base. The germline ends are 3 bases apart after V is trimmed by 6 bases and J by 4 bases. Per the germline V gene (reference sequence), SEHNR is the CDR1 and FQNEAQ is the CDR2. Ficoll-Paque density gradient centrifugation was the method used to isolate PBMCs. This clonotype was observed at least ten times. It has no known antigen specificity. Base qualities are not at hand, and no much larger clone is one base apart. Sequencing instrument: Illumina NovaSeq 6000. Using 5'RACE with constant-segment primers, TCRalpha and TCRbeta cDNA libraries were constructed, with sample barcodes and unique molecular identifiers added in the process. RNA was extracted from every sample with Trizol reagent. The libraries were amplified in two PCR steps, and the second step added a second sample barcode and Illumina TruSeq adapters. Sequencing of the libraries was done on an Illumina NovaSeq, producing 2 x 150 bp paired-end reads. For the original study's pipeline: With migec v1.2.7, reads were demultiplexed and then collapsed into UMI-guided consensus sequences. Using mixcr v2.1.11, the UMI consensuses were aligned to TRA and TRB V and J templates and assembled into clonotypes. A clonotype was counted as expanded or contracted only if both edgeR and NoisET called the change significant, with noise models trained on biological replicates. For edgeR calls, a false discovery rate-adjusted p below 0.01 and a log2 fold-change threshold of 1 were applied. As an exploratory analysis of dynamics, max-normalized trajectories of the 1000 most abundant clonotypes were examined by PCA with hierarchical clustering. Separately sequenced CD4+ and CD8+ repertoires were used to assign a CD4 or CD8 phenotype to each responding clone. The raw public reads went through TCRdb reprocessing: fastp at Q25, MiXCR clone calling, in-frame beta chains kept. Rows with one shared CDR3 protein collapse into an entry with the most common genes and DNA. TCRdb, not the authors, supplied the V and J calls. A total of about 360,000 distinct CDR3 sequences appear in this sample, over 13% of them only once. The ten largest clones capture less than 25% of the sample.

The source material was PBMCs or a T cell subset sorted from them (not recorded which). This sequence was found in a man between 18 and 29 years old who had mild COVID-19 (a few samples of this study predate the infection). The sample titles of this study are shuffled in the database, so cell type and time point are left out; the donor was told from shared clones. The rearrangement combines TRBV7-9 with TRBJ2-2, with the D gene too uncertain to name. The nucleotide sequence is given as TGTGCCAGCAGGGTCACCGGGGAGCTGTTTTTT. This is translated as CASRVTGELFF.